This T cell receptor (beta chain) was found in a study of CD8+ T cells in alopecia areata. TCR sequencing used cDNA made by reverse transcription of extracted RNA. The method was immunoSEQ multiplex PCR; TCRdb's version includes in-frame clones alone and lacks a portion of them. The sample has some 200,000 clones, roughly two fifths seen once; the top ten hold roughly 2.6%. Specified treatment: oral pan-JAK inhibitor, 5-10 mg twice daily. Both peripheral blood and punch biopsies of lesional scalp skin were obtained from patients who had alopecia areata. Overall study findings and caveats: Many expanded lesional clones persisted in scalp and blood during tofacitinib. Just one nonresponder means the tie between baseline CD8+ expansion and response stays uncertain.

As to this clone: Its antigen is unidentified.

This TCR was recovered from a human donor with alopecia areata. This sample comprised CD4+ T cells sorted from blood, obtained at approximately week 39, from a patient treated with tofacitinib.

As DNA, the CDR3 is TGTGCCAGCAGCTGGGGGTTGGCCCAATACGAGCAGTACTTC. Its translation is CASSWGLAQYEQYF. V is TRBV5-5 and J is TRBJ2-7; D tentatively reads TRBD1 or TRBD2 (5 bases each). V was cut by 3 bases and J by 4 bases, with 14 bases left in between. This CDR3 has 14 amino acids. Per germline, CDR1 SGHKS and CDR2 YYEKEE (reference sequence).